The text below deals with one T cell receptor (beta chain). The record originates from a study of blood T cell repertoires in COVID-19. About the research overall: Collection of acute and convalescent COVID-19 samples took place in the United States, Italy and Spain.

TCRdb keeps only in-frame clones here, not all; method: immunoSEQ multiplex PCR. The sample records around 250,000 clones, about 87% being singletons. From germline, CDR1 is SNHLY and CDR2 FYNNEI. V was clipped by 6 bases and J by 9 bases, with 19 bases between them. The CDR3 sequence is 14 residues long. The source is a human donor in a cohort sampled during active COVID-19. The chain employs TRBV2 and TRBJ2-3; tentatively, D is TRBD2 (7 bases). Material for sequencing was peripheral blood. The CDR3 region has the DNA TGTGCCAGCAGGAGACACTACAGGGAGGGCACGCAGTATTTT. The encoded protein is CASRRHYREGTQYF. The complete variable domain, with remaining parts taken from reference TRBV2 and TRBJ2-3, reads EPEVTQTPSHQVTQMGQEVILRCVPISNHLYFYWYRQILGQKVEFLVSFYNNEISEKSEIFDDQFSVERPDGSNFTLKIRSTKLEDSAMYFCASRRHYREGTQYFGPGTRLTVL.